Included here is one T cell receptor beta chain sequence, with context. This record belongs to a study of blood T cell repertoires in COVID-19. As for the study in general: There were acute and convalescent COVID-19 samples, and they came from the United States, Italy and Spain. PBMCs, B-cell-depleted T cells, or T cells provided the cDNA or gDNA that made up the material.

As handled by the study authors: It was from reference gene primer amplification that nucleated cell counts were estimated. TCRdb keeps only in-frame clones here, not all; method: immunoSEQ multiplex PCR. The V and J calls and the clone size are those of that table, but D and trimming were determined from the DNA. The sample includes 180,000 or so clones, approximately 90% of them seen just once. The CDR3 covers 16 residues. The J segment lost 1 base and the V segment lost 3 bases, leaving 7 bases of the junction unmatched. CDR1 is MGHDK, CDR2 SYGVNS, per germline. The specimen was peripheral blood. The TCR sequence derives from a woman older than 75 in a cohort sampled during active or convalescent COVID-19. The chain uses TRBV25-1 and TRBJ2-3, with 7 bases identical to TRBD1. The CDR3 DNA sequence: TGTGCCAGCAGTGACCCCTCCGGACAGGGCACAGATACGCAGTATTTT. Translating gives CASSDPSGQGTDTQYF.